This T cell receptor (beta chain) was recorded in a study of blood T cell repertoires in COVID-19. Overall study context: The United States, Italy and Spain supplied acute and convalescent COVID-19 samples. Sample material is recorded as cDNA or gDNA derived from T cells, B-cell-depleted T cells, or PBMCs.

CDR3 length: 16 amino acids. Germline V gene lookup returns CDR1 SEHNR and CDR2 FQNEAQ (reference sequence). V gave up 5 bases and J gave up 6 bases; unmatched junction bases: 13. Per the original methods: Amplification with reference gene primers provided the estimates of nucleated cell counts. The table came from immunoSEQ multiplex PCR; TCRdb's copy has only in-frame clones and leaves some out. That table gives V, J and clone size, and the DNA gave D and trimming. The table includes about 120,000 clones, approximately 80% detected once. This TCR came from a human donor in a cohort sampled during active COVID-19. This chain connects TRBV7-9 to TRBJ2-3; 8 nucleotides line up with TRBD2. The specimen was peripheral blood. CDR3 loop: CASSPTSGQLRDTQYF. The CDR3, as DNA: TGTGCCAGCAGCCCTACTAGCGGTCAACTTCGGGATACGCAGTATTTT.